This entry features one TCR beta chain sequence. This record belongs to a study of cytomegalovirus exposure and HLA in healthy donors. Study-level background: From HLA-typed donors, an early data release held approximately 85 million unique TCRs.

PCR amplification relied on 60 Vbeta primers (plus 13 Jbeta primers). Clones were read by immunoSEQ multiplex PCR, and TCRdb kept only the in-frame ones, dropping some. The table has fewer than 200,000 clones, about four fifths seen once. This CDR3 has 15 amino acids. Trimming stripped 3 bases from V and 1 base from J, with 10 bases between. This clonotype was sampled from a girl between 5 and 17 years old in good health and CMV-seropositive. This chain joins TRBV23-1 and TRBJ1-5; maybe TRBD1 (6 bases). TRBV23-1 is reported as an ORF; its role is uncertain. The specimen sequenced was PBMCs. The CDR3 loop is CASSHDRRSNQPQHF. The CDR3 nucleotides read TGCGCCAGCAGTCATGACAGGAGGAGCAATCAGCCCCAGCATTTT.